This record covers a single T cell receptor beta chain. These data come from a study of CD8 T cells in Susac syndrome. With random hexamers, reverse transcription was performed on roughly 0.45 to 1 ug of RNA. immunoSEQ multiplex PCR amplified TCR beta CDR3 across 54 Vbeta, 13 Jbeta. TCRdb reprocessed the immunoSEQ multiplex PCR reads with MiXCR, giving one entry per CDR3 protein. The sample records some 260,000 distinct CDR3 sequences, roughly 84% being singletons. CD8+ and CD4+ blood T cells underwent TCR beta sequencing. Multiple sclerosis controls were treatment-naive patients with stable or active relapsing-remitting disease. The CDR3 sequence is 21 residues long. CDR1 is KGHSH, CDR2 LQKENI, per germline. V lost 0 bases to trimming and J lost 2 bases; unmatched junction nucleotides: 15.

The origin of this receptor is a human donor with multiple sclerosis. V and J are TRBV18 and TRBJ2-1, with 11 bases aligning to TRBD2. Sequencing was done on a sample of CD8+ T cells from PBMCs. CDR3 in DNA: TGTGCCAGCTCACCACCGTTGACTAGCGGGAAGATAACTGAAACCTACAATGAGCAGTTCTTC. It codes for CASSPPLTSGKITETYNEQFF. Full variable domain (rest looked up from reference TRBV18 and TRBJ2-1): NAGVMQNPRHLVRRRGQEARLRCSPMKGHSHVYWYRQLPEEGLKFMVYLQKENIIDESGMPKERFSAEFPKEGPSILRIQQVVRGDSAAYFCASSPPLTSGKITETYNEQFFGPGTRLTVL.